One and the same sample provided the 32 T cell receptor beta chains below, sequenced in a study of a mutant IDH1 vaccine in newly diagnosed glioma (TCRdb year 2021). Their antigen targets remain unknown. Libraries were made using the immunoSEQ multiplex PCR assay. TCRdb limited this immuneACCESS table to in-frame rearrangements with V and J called. A share of clones is missing; checked studies link under half to unresolved V genes, and the rest is unexplained. Counted in this sample were tens of thousands of clones; about 88% of them appeared once. Together, the top ten hold 8.5% to 9.5% of the sample. The time point label, as the study defines it: week 11, during vaccination. A 20-mer mutant IDH1 peptide at 300 micrograms in Montanide made up each vaccine dose, which was injected subcutaneously together with topical imiquimod. The source material was PBMCs, sampled from a glioma patient whose treatment included an IDH1 peptide vaccine. These receptors originate from a woman in her forties or fifties with glioma.

This clone was picked up one time. This chain joins TRBV4-3 and TRBJ1-1; no firm D call. V was cut by 0 bases and J by 5 bases, with 7 bases left in between. Germline CDR1 reads LGHNA; CDR2 reads YSLEER. The CDR3 contains 13 residues. The CDR3 nucleotides read TGCGCCAGCAGCCAAGAAGAGGGTACTGAAGCTTTCTTT. Translation: CASSQEEGTEAFF.

The rearrangement links TRBV4-3 to TRBJ2-2; D unresolved. From germline, CDR1 is LGHNA and CDR2 YSLEER. Trimming removed 0 bases at V and 3 bases at J, with 17 bases between. CDR3 length: 18 amino acids. The CDR3 DNA is TGCGCCAGCAGCCAAGATAGGGTCCCTCTTACGTACACCGGGGAGCTGTTTTTT. Translation: CASSQDRVPLTYTGELFF.

The J gene is TRBJ2-7, the V gene TRBV7-2, with D perhaps given as TRBD1 or TRBD2 (6 bases each). The CDR3 totals 12 residues. Between the trimmed V and J ends, which lost 5 bases and 7 bases, there was a span of 12 bases. Germline V CDR1 and CDR2: SGHTA, FQGNSA. DNA for the CDR3: TGTGCCAGCAGCGCTCAGGGGAGGGAGCAGTACTTC. This encodes CASSAQGREQYF.

The chain carries TRBV6-1 and TRBJ1-1; no firm D call. From germline, CDR1 is MNHNS and CDR2 SASEGT. The CDR3 runs to 12 residues. V lost 2 bases, J lost 11 bases, and 12 bases lay in between. CDR3 region: CASSEFNGRAFF. The CDR3 nucleotides are TGTGCCAGCAGTGAATTTAATGGGAGGGCTTTCTTT.

The chain carries TRBV15 and TRBJ2-6; either TRBD1 or TRBD2 may supply D (5 bases each). The germline CDR1 and CDR2 sequences are LNHNV and YYDKDF (reference sequence). CDR3 length equals 15 residues. Between the trimmed V and J ends, which lost 5 bases and 0 bases, there was a span of 8 bases. Here the CDR3 reads CATSEGTSGANVLTF. The DNA of the CDR3 is TGTGCCACCAGCGAGGGGACCTCTGGGGCCAACGTCCTGACTTTC.

In its sample, this clone was seen once. The V call is TRBV7-9, the J call TRBJ2-7; 7 nucleotides match TRBD2. The CDR3 totals 13 residues. With V trimmed by 4 bases and J by 3 bases, 3 bases remained unmatched. CDR1 SEHNR and CDR2 FQNEAQ come from the germline V gene (reference sequence). The CDR3 is CASSWGEGYEQYF. The CDR3 DNA reads as TGTGCCAGCAGCTGGGGGGAGGGCTACGAGCAGTACTTC. Drawing the rest from reference TRBV7-9 and TRBJ2-7, the complete variable domain is DTGVSQNPRHKITKRGQNVTFRCDPISEHNRLYWYRQTLGQGPEFLTYFQNEAQLEKSRLLSDRFSAERPKGSFSTLEIQRTEQGDSAMYLCASSWGEGYEQYFGPGTRLTVT.

This chain connects TRBV27 to TRBJ2-2; the D gene is possibly TRBD1 (5 bases). The CDR3 sequence is 16 residues long. CDR1 MNHEY and CDR2 SMNVEV come from the germline V gene (reference sequence). V shed 3 bases and J shed 0 bases, with 11 bases lying between them. The CDR3 nucleotides read TGTGCCAGCAGTTTTCTGGACACCGCGAACACCGGGGAGCTGTTTTTT. Its protein is CASSFLDTANTGELFF.

The chain employs TRBV13 and TRBJ1-5; tentative D call: TRBD1 (5 bases). V was clipped by 3 bases and J by 3 bases, with 9 bases between them. The CDR3 has 14 amino acids. Germline assignment: CDR1 PRHDT and CDR2 FYEKMQ (reference sequence). The CDR3 protein is CASSFGGDNQPQHF. Written as DNA, the CDR3 is TGTGCCAGCAGCTTTGGAGGGGACAATCAGCCCCAGCATTTT. The variable domain in full, completed from reference TRBV13 and TRBJ1-5, reads AAGVIQSPRHLIKEKRETATLKCYPIPRHDTVYWYQQGPGQDPQFLISFYEKMQSDKGSIPDRFSAQQFSDYHSELNMSSLELGDSALYFCASSFGGDNQPQHFGDGTRLSIL.

This chain uses TRBV7-2 with TRBJ2-3; D possibly uses TRBD1 or TRBD2 (5 bases each). Trimming stripped 4 bases from V and 6 bases from J, with 14 bases between. Germline V gene lookup returns CDR1 SGHTA and CDR2 FQGNSA. The CDR3 totals 14 residues. The CDR3 region has the DNA TGTGCCAGCAGCTCGAGAGGGTGGGGGGATACGCAGTATTTT. This gives the protein CASSSRGWGDTQYF.

This sequence joins TRBV5-6 and TRBJ2-5, with D hard to call. V dropped 5 bases and J dropped 2 bases, with 10 bases sitting between them. Germline CDR1 SGHDT, CDR2 YYEEEE. The CDR3 is 13 amino acids. In nucleotides, the CDR3 is TGTGCCAGCAGTTTTGGCAGACAAGAGACCCAGTACTTC. Translation: CASSFGRQETQYF.

This chain links TRBV4-1 with TRBJ1-1; a possible D gene is TRBD1 (5 bases). Per the germline V gene, CDR1 is MGHRA and CDR2 is YSYEKL. Trimming removed 0 bases at V and 5 bases at J, with 13 bases between. The length of the CDR3 is 15 residues. The CDR3 DNA is TGCGCCAGCAGCCAAGATGGTCGGGGGGGGACTGAAGCTTTCTTT. Protein: CASSQDGRGGTEAFF.

This clone was detected only a few times. The V call is TRBV11-2, the J call TRBJ2-2, with 7 bases matching TRBD1. V shed 4 bases and J 1 base; nucleotides not matched to a gene: 3. This CDR3 is 15 amino acids long. Germline lookup yields CDR1 SGHAT and CDR2 FQNNGV. In nucleotides, the CDR3 is TGTGCCAGCAGCTCCTACAGGGGGAACACCGGGGAGCTGTTTTTT. Translating it yields CASSSYRGNTGELFF.

This rearrangement joins TRBV27 to TRBJ2-5, with no clear D. Per the germline V gene, CDR1 is MNHEY and CDR2 is SMNVEV (reference sequence). The CDR3 is 13 amino acids. V lost 5 bases to trimming and J lost 2 bases, with 9 bases between them. The CDR3 nucleotides read TGTGCCAGCAGTCTGGCCACTCAAGAGACCCAGTACTTC. As protein: CASSLATQETQYF.

This clone is labeled as medium-sized. This sequence joins TRBV6-4 and TRBJ2-3; 7 positions agree with TRBD2. J gave up 1 base and V 2 bases, and 0 bases lay outside the gene matches. The length of the CDR3 is 14 residues. Germline CDR1 reads MRHNA; CDR2 reads SNTAGT. The CDR3 sequence is CASSDRGGTDTQYF. In DNA, the CDR3 is TGTGCCAGCAGTGACCGGGGGGGCACAGATACGCAGTATTTT.

This sequence joins TRBV9 and TRBJ1-5; D gene unclear. The germline V and J ends were trimmed by 0 bases and 1 base, with 5 bases remaining between them. In germline, CDR1 is SGDLS, CDR2 YYNGEE. The CDR3 contains 14 residues. CDR3 sequence reads: CASSVGPSNQPQHF. The CDR3, as DNA: TGTGCCAGCAGCGTAGGACCGAGCAATCAGCCCCAGCATTTT.

The chain uses TRBV5-4 and TRBJ2-2, with a weak D call TRBD1 (5 bases). Germline values: CDR1 SGHNT, CDR2 YYREEE (reference sequence). V was trimmed by 0 bases and J by 3 bases, leaving 6 bases between them. The CDR3 has 14 residues. The CDR3 DNA is TGTGCCAGCAGCTTGGCCAGGGACACCGGGGAGCTGTTTTTT. Its protein product is CASSLARDTGELFF.

This chain connects TRBV19 to TRBJ1-5; D possibly corresponds to TRBD1 (6 bases). Germline V gene data show CDR1 as LNHDA and CDR2 as SQIVND (reference sequence). V gave up 8 bases and J gave up 2 bases, with 16 bases separating them. The CDR3 has 15 amino acids. The CDR3 reads CASSIGGAGNQPQHF. In nucleotides, the CDR3 is TGTGCCAGTTCGATTGGGGGCGCGGGCAATCAGCCCCAGCATTTT.

The chain is built from TRBV30 and TRBJ1-5, with D hard to call. The CDR3 is 12 amino acids. Trimming stripped 5 bases from V and 0 bases from J, with 5 bases between. Germline CDR1 and CDR2: GTSNPN and SVGIG (reference sequence). The CDR3 here is CAWADSNQPQHF. The CDR3 nucleotides read TGTGCCTGGGCTGATAGCAATCAGCCCCAGCATTTT.

This chain connects TRBV6-6 to TRBJ1-5, with D tentatively TRBD1 (6 bases). The CDR3 sequence is 14 residues long. CDR1 and CDR2 from the germline V gene are MNHNY and SVGAGI (reference sequence). V was shortened by 11 bases and J by 2 bases, with 16 bases between the two germline ends. The CDR3 loop reads CAGSQGNGNQPQHF. The CDR3 DNA is TGTGCCGGATCCCAGGGGAACGGCAATCAGCCCCAGCATTTT.

The V call is TRBV1, the J call TRBJ2-3; TRBD1, the table's D call, lacks a check against the DNA. TRBV1 represents a pseudogene. The CDR3 is made up of 16 amino acids. The CDR3: CTSSQGRQVPTDTQYF. CDR3 nucleotide sequence: TGCACCAGCAGCCAAGGAAGACAGGTCCCCACAGATACGCAGTATTTT.

The rearrangement links TRBV2 to TRBJ2-3; 8 bases align to TRBD1. The length of the CDR3 is 14 residues. CDR1 and CDR2 (germline): SNHLY, FYNNEI. The ends lost 8 bases at V and 3 bases at J; junction bases unmatched: 7. CDR3 in amino acids: CASGQQGATDTQYF. The DNA for the CDR3 is TGTGCCAGCGGCCAGCAGGGGGCAACAGATACGCAGTATTTT.

The J gene is TRBJ2-5, the V gene TRBV14; 11 bases are a match to TRBD2. There are 17 residues in the CDR3. From germline, CDR1 is SGHDN and CDR2 FVKESK. Trimming took 0 bases from V and 5 from J; bases not matched to a gene: 8. The CDR3 region is CASSQDPLAGGLETQYF. The CDR3 coding sequence is TGTGCCAGCAGCCAAGACCCCCTAGCGGGGGGCTTGGAGACCCAGTACTTC.

The rearrangement joins TRBV7-2 to TRBJ1-2; D not resolved. Trimming took 4 bases from V and 6 from J, leaving 15 bases between them. Germline V gene data show CDR1 as SGHTA and CDR2 as FQGNSA. CDR3 length equals 14 residues. In DNA, the CDR3 is TGTGCCAGCAGCTCAGAACTCAAAATCCATGGCTACACCTTC. As protein: CASSSELKIHGYTF.

This chain uses TRBV9 with TRBJ1-1; 9 bases align to TRBD1. The CDR3 has 15 amino acids. J gave up 3 bases and V 0 bases, and 3 bases lay outside the gene matches. CDR1 and CDR2 from the germline V gene are SGDLS and YYNGEE. The chain's CDR3 is CASSVEGQGHTEAFF. The DNA for the CDR3 is TGTGCCAGCAGCGTAGAAGGACAGGGGCACACTGAAGCTTTCTTT.

This clone was recorded a few times. The rearrangement joins TRBV27 to TRBJ2-6; D not certain. CDR3 length equals 15 residues. The V gene lost 6 bases and the J gene lost 2 bases, with 11 bases spanning the gap. The germline gives CDR1 MNHEY, CDR2 SMNVEV (reference sequence). The CDR3 nucleotides read TGTGCCAGCAGGATACTAAGGACTGGGGCCAACGTCCTGACTTTC. It translates to CASRILRTGANVLTF. The entire variable domain, with the rest obtained from reference TRBV27 and TRBJ2-6, is as follows: EAQVTQNPRYLITVTGKKLTVTCSQNMNHEYMSWYRQDPGLGLRQIYYSMNVEVTDKGDVPEGYKVSRKEKRNFPLILESPSPNQTSLYFCASRILRTGANVLTFGAGSRLTVL.

The chain combines TRBV6-1 with TRBJ2-5, with TRBD1 matching 10 bases. The V and J ends lost 5 bases and 4 bases, in that order; junction bases with no gene match: 7. This CDR3 has 15 amino acids. Germline CDR1 reads MNHNS; CDR2 reads SASEGT. The CDR3 DNA reads TGTGCCAGCAGTCTTGGGACAGGGGTTCGAGAGACCCAGTACTTC. Translating it yields CASSLGTGVRETQYF.

The chain employs TRBV7-8 and TRBJ2-3, with 7 bases that match TRBD1. CDR1 and CDR2 from the germline V gene are SGHVS and FQNEAQ. The CDR3 is 19 residues long. With V trimmed by 2 bases and J by 2 bases, 16 bases remained unmatched. CDR3 DNA sequence: TGTGCCAGCAGCTTAAGGCCGGGACAGAACTCTCGGCTCACAGATACGCAGTATTTT. Residues: CASSLRPGQNSRLTDTQYF. The variable domain in full, with the rest retrieved from reference TRBV7-8 and TRBJ2-3, is GAGVSQSPRYKVAKRGQDVALRCDPISGHVSLFWYQQALGQGPEFLTYFQNEAQLDKSGLPSDRFFAERPEGSVSTLKIQRTQQEDSAVYLCASSLRPGQNSRLTDTQYFGPGTRLTVL.

The chain uses TRBV27 and TRBJ2-3; TRBD2 matches at 10 bases. With 2 bases clipped from V and 6 bases from J, the junction kept 5 bases outside the gene matches. Germline lookup yields CDR1 MNHEY and CDR2 SMNVEV (reference sequence). CDR3 length equals 15 residues. The CDR3 sequence is CASSLTSGAGDTQYF. In nucleotides, the CDR3 is TGTGCCAGCAGTTTAACTAGCGGGGCTGGGGATACGCAGTATTTT.

The rearrangement links TRBV7-2 to TRBJ2-7; perhaps D is TRBD1 or TRBD2 (6 bases each). Per germline, CDR1 SGHTA and CDR2 FQGNSA. Trimming stripped 0 bases from V and 2 bases from J, with 11 bases between. The CDR3 is 15 residues long. The CDR3 is CASSLAPGDTYEQYF. CDR3 DNA: TGTGCCAGCAGCTTAGCTCCGGGGGACACCTACGAGCAGTACTTC.

The chain has TRBV9 and TRBJ1-2, with D possibly being TRBD1 (6 bases). CDR1 is SGDLS and CDR2 is YYNGEE in the germline V gene. V lost 2 bases, J lost 4 bases, and 12 bases lay in between. The CDR3 totals 14 residues. Written as DNA, the CDR3 is TGTGCCAGCAGCGTCCCAGGGGAAGGCTATGGCTACACCTTC. It translates to CASSVPGEGYGYTF.

The CDR3 DNA follows: TGCGCCAGCAGCCAGCCAGGGTATAGCAATCAGCCCCAGCATTTT. Translated: CASSQPGYSNQPQHF. The chain carries TRBV4-1 and TRBJ1-5, with D possibly TRBD1 on 5 matching bases. V lost 3 bases, J lost 0 bases, and 9 bases lay in between. Looked up from germline, CDR1 is MGHRA and CDR2 is YSYEKL. This CDR3 spans 15 amino acids.

CDR3 bases: TGTGCCAGCAGACAGGGTCTGGCCGAGCAGTACTTC. It specifies CASRQGLAEQYF. The rearrangement joins TRBV6-5 to TRBJ2-7; TRBD1 is a possible D gene (6 bases). Germline V gene data show CDR1 as MNHEY and CDR2 as SVGAGI. This CDR3 is 12 amino acids long. Trimming took off 6 bases at V and 6 bases at J, with 12 bases between the two ends.